These 28 T cell receptor beta chains were all obtained from the same sample, sequenced in a study of shared clonotypes between healthy human individuals (TCRdb year 2020). Libraries were made using the immunoSEQ multiplex PCR assay. TCRdb stores this immuneACCESS table with in-frame sequences only. Part of the clones is absent; in the studies checked, under half of the shortfall reflects unresolved V genes, and no reason is known for the rest. Present in this sample are 2 million to 2.5 million clones, just over 90% of which were seen just once. Under 0.45% of the sample is in the top ten clones. Sequenced input: naive CD4+ T cells from PBMCs. This specimen's cell subset or site label, per the study, means: CD45RA+ positively selected. These receptors were obtained from a man between 18 and 35 years old in good health. Some clones in this sample may be carry-over from other donors' samples.

J is TRBJ2-1 and V is TRBV14; D is unresolved. Per the germline V gene, CDR1 is SGHDN and CDR2 is FVKESK. The CDR3 length is 14 residues. Trimming left V 4 bases short and J 9 bases short, with 16 bases between. In nucleotides, the CDR3 is TGTGCCAGCAGCCGAGACTCGTTTTTAGGTGAGCAGTTCTTC. It encodes CASSRDSFLGEQFF.

The rearrangement links TRBV7-2 to TRBJ2-1; D is perhaps TRBD2 (6 bases). Germline lookup yields CDR1 SGHTA and CDR2 FQGNSA. The ends were cut back, 3 bases at V and 8 bases at J, with 11 bases in the middle. The CDR3 length is 13 residues. CDR3 loop: CASSFQASDEQFF. The CDR3 nucleotides are TGTGCCAGCAGCTTCCAGGCTAGCGATGAGCAGTTCTTC.

Here the CDR3 DNA reads TGTGCCAGCAGACCAGCAAGTACCGGGGAGCTGTTTTTT. Translation: CASRPASTGELFF. The J gene is TRBJ2-2, the V gene TRBV6-5; D is uncertain. Germline values: CDR1 MNHEY, CDR2 SVGAGI. Trimming shortened V by 6 bases and J by 5 bases, and 10 bases separated the two germline ends. The CDR3 sequence is 13 residues long.

CDR3 nucleotides: TGTGCCAGCAGCTTAAGGGGACGGGGACACGAGCAGTACTTC. As protein: CASSLRGRGHEQYF. The gene calls are TRBV11-3 and TRBJ2-7; D is tentatively TRBD1 or TRBD2 (5 bases each). The CDR3 loop spans 14 amino acids. CDR1 and CDR2 (germline): SGHNT, YENEEA. Deletions cut 2 bases from V and 5 bases from J, with 13 bases between.

The chain joins TRBV28 to TRBJ1-3; D is undetermined. V was trimmed by 10 bases and J by 2 bases, leaving 12 bases between them. CDR3 size: 13 residues. CDR1 MDHEN and CDR2 SYDVKM come from the germline V gene. This CDR3 reads CATDTAPGNTIYF. In nucleotides, the CDR3 is TGTGCCACCGATACAGCTCCTGGAAACACCATATATTTT.

V is TRBV29-1 and J is TRBJ2-3; a possible D gene is TRBD1 (6 bases). The CDR3 consists of 15 residues. Germline CDR1 and CDR2: SQVTM and ANQGSEA. V was shortened by 1 base and J by 2 bases, with 13 bases between the two germline ends. This CDR3 reads CSVEGPGHYTDTQYF. The CDR3 nucleotides read TGCAGCGTTGAAGGACCGGGACATTACACAGATACGCAGTATTTT.

The chain carries TRBV18 and TRBJ2-6; the D gene is possibly TRBD1 (6 bases). CDR3 length equals 14 residues. From germline, CDR1 is KGHSH and CDR2 LQKENI. V was shortened by 5 bases and J by 3 bases, with 8 bases between the two germline ends. The CDR3, as DNA: TGTGCCAGCTCAGACAGGTTTGGGGCCAACGTCCTGACTTTC. Translation gives CASSDRFGANVLTF.

This clone was detected once. The same CDR3 can be traced to other DNA sequences in this sample. The J gene is TRBJ2-2, the V gene TRBV7-3; 8 bases are shared with TRBD1. There are 15 residues in the CDR3. The junction had 2 bases not matched to a gene; V was cut back by 4 bases and J by 1 base. CDR1 is SGHTA, CDR2 FQGTGA, per germline. The CDR3 spells CASSSGQGNTGELFF. CDR3 sequence (DNA): TGTGCCAGCAGCTCAGGACAGGGGAACACCGGGGAGCTGTTTTTT. Filled out from reference TRBV7-3 and TRBJ2-2, the complete variable domain reads GAGVSQTPSNKVTEKGKYVELRCDPISGHTALYWYRQSLGQGPEFLIYFQGTGAADDSGLPNDRFFAVRPEGSVSTLKIQRTERGDSAVYLCASSSGQGNTGELFFGEGSRLTVL.

The chain is built from TRBV7-2 and TRBJ1-2; TRBD1 matches 7 bases. The V gene end was trimmed by 2 bases and the J gene end by 5 bases; junction bases not matched to a gene: 8. The germline CDR1 and CDR2 sequences are SGHTA and FQGNSA. This CDR3 comprises 15 residues. CDR3 DNA sequence: TGTGCCAGCAGCTTATACGAGGGGGCTGAGTATGGCTACACCTTC. Its translation: CASSLYEGAEYGYTF.

The chain recombines TRBV7-2 with TRBJ1-3; D may be TRBD1 (5 bases). The CDR3 is 18 amino acids. Looked up from germline, CDR1 is SGHTA and CDR2 is FQGNSA. With 3 bases removed from V and 3 bases from J, the gap between germline ends came to 21 bases. The DNA for the CDR3 is TGTGCCAGCAGCTTGTCGCAGGGAAAAGGAGGAGGTGGAAACACCATATATTTT. Protein: CASSLSQGKGGGGNTIYF.

V is TRBV6-1 and J is TRBJ2-6; D not resolved. The CDR3 sequence is 15 residues long. The V and J ends lost 6 bases and 0 bases respectively, with 9 bases between them. CDR1 is MNHNS and CDR2 is SASEGT in the germline V gene. Here the CDR3 reads CASSSSSSGANVLTF. Written as DNA, the CDR3 is TGTGCCAGCAGCTCAAGTAGCTCTGGGGCCAACGTCCTGACTTTC.

The rearrangement joins TRBV5-4 to TRBJ2-7; 8 bases are shared with TRBD1. The CDR3 extends over 15 amino acids. The V segment lost 3 bases and the J segment 5 bases; nucleotides outside the gene matches: 10. Germline values: CDR1 SGHNT, CDR2 YYREEE (reference sequence). The CDR3 region is CASSSQGGSFNEQYF. CDR3 in DNA: TGTGCCAGCAGCTCACAGGGGGGTTCTTTCAACGAGCAGTACTTC.

In its sample, this clone was seen once. The V gene is TRBV28, the J gene TRBJ1-2; 8 nucleotides align to TRBD1. CDR3 length: 13 residues. J lost 4 bases, V lost 9 bases, and 7 bases had no gene match. Germline CDR1 MDHEN, CDR2 SYDVKM. The CDR3 bases are TGTGCCAGTTTCTCAACAGGGGGCTATGGCTACACCTTC. Translation gives CASFSTGGYGYTF.

The chain recombines TRBV28 with TRBJ2-2; D is tentatively TRBD1 or TRBD2 (5 bases each). In germline, CDR1 is MDHEN, CDR2 SYDVKM. The ends were cut back, 8 bases at V and 1 base at J, with 14 bases in the middle. This CDR3 has 15 residues. CDR3 nucleotides: TGTGCCAGCGGGGCGGCGGGTATGAACACCGGGGAGCTGTTTTTT. This codes for CASGAAGMNTGELFF.

V usage is TRBV7-6 and J usage is TRBJ2-6; D ambiguous. Trimming took 3 bases from V and 2 from J, leaving 2 bases between them. CDR1 is SGHVS, CDR2 FNYEAQ, per germline. The CDR3 length is 13 residues. The CDR3 DNA reads TGTGCCAGCAGCTTCCCTGGGGCCAACGTCCTGACTTTC. Encoded protein: CASSFPGANVLTF.

The chain links TRBV7-3 to TRBJ2-2; D unclear. Germline values: CDR1 SGHTA, CDR2 FQGTGA. This CDR3 comprises 13 residues. V lost 5 bases and J lost 6, with 10 bases in between. The CDR3 bases are TGTGCCAGCAGCACCCTCGTGTCCGGGGAGCTGTTTTTT. This encodes CASSTLVSGELFF.

The V gene is TRBV5-1, the J gene TRBJ2-7, with TRBD1 matching 8 bases. Losses at the gene ends were 4 bases for V and 3 bases for J; bases not matched to a gene: 3. The CDR3 is made up of 13 amino acids. Per the germline V gene, CDR1 is SGHRS and CDR2 is YFSETQ. The CDR3 protein is CASSPTGVYEQYF. The CDR3 DNA reads TGCGCCAGCAGCCCGACAGGGGTCTACGAGCAGTACTTC.

This clone has just a few counts. CDR3 coding DNA: TGTGCCAGTAGTAATAGGGCCAGGAACACTGAAGCTTTCTTT. It is translated as CASSNRARNTEAFF. The chain has TRBV19 and TRBJ1-1, with D unclear. Trimming removed 4 bases from V and 1 base from J, with 10 bases in between. The germline V gene encodes CDR1 LNHDA and CDR2 SQIVND (reference sequence). This CDR3 comprises 14 residues.

The chain recombines TRBV2 with TRBJ1-3; the D is unclear. V was clipped by 5 bases and J by 4 bases, with 15 bases between them. The CDR3 has 15 amino acids. Germline V gene data show CDR1 as SNHLY and CDR2 as FYNNEI. The CDR3 DNA is TGTGCCAGCAGTTATACCCCGGGAAGAGGAAACACCATATATTTT. Its protein is CASSYTPGRGNTIYF.

The rearrangement joins TRBV11-2 to TRBJ1-1; no firm D call. There are 14 residues in the CDR3. The ends were cut back, 5 bases at V and 6 bases at J, with 16 bases in the middle. The germline gives CDR1 SGHAT, CDR2 FQNNGV. CDR3 coding DNA: TGTGCCAGCAGCCCCCTGGGTTTCCAGGCTGAAGCTTTCTTT. It specifies CASSPLGFQAEAFF. Combining the CDR3 with reference TRBV11-2 and TRBJ1-1 gives the whole variable domain EAGVAQSPRYKIIEKRQSVAFWCNPISGHATLYWYQQILGQGPKLLIQFQNNGVVDDSQLPKDRFSAERLKGVDSTLKIQPAKLEDSAVYLCASSPLGFQAEAFFGQGTRLTVV.

The chain links TRBV7-9 to TRBJ2-2; TRBD2 agrees at 8 bases. The V and J ends lost 1 base and 4 bases, in that order; junction bases with no gene match: 11. This CDR3 is built from 18 residues. Germline CDR1 SEHNR, CDR2 FQNEAQ (reference sequence). CDR3 region: CASSLVALALAGTGELFF. As DNA, the CDR3 is TGTGCCAGCAGCTTAGTGGCCCTAGCTCTAGCGGGCACCGGGGAGCTGTTTTTT.

The table lists this clone with a count of one. This sequence joins TRBV7-8 and TRBJ2-1, with 9 bases matching TRBD2. Trimming at V came to 6 bases and at J to 4 bases, leaving 10 bases not matched to a gene. CDR3 length: 16 amino acids. CDR1 and CDR2 from the germline V gene are SGHVS and FQNEAQ. This CDR3 is CASRPPGTSRYNEQFF. DNA of the CDR3: TGTGCCAGCAGGCCCCCGGGGACTAGCAGATACAATGAGCAGTTCTTC.

This clone was recorded only once. The chain recombines TRBV18 with TRBJ2-7, with 7 bases aligning to TRBD2. V lost 6 bases, J lost 5 bases, and 10 bases stayed unmatched. Per the germline V gene, CDR1 is KGHSH and CDR2 is LQKENI. The CDR3 spans 14 residues. CDR3 amino acids: CASSNGRGGDEQYF. CDR3 coding DNA: TGTGCCAGCTCGAACGGCCGCGGGGGTGACGAGCAGTACTTC.

The V call is TRBV2, the J call TRBJ1-2; possible D gene TRBD1, 6 bases. CDR1 is SNHLY, CDR2 FYNNEI, per germline. Trimming removed 4 bases from V and 8 bases from J, with 17 bases in between. This CDR3 spans 14 amino acids. In nucleotides, the CDR3 is TGTGCCAGCAGTGTAAACACAGGGTATGGGGGCTACACCTTC. Its translation: CASSVNTGYGGYTF.

The CDR3 loop is CASSLWDRGYNEQFF. CDR3 in DNA: TGTGCCAGCAGTTTATGGGACAGGGGCTACAATGAGCAGTTCTTC. This chain connects TRBV28 to TRBJ2-1; 9 bases are shared with TRBD1. The germline CDR1 and CDR2 sequences are MDHEN and SYDVKM. Losses at the gene ends were 0 bases for V and 3 bases for J; bases not matched to a gene: 0. This CDR3 has 15 amino acids.

The table lists this clone with a count of one. This chain links TRBV19 with TRBJ1-5; possibly TRBD1 for D (5 bases). The CDR3 runs 14 residues. The V gene lost 4 bases and the J gene lost 0 bases, with 7 bases spanning the gap. CDR1 LNHDA and CDR2 SQIVND come from the germline V gene (reference sequence). CDR3 coding DNA: TGTGCCAGTAGTAGGGGGTATAGCAATCAGCCCCAGCATTTT. It is translated as CASSRGYSNQPQHF.

This rearrangement joins TRBV6-5 to TRBJ2-7; tentatively, D is TRBD2 (5 bases). The CDR3 contains 13 residues. Germline V gene lookup returns CDR1 MNHEY and CDR2 SVGAGI. V lost 6 bases to trimming and J lost 2 bases, with 11 bases between them. The CDR3 region has the DNA TGTGCCAGCAGGGAGGACTTGACCTACGAGCAGTACTTC. It is translated as CASREDLTYEQYF.

The CDR3 sequence: CASSITRGSSYNEQFF. CDR3 sequence (DNA): TGTGCCAGCAGCATAACACGGGGTAGCTCCTACAATGAGCAGTTCTTC. The chain uses TRBV11-1 and TRBJ2-1, with D tentatively TRBD2 (5 bases). The V end lost 5 bases, the J end lost 0 bases, and 14 bases lay between the germline ends. The CDR3 totals 16 residues. Germline V gene data show CDR1 as SGHAT and CDR2 as FQDESV (reference sequence).